This note documents a single T cell receptor beta chain sequence. Germline CDR1 reads SGHDT; CDR2 reads YYEEEE. The V gene lost 3 bases and the J gene lost 0 bases, with 10 bases spanning the gap. The CDR3 contains 15 residues. The data were taken from a study of blood T cell repertoires in COVID-19. Study overall: Some COVID-19 samples were acute and others convalescent; all came from the United States, Italy and Spain. T cells, B-cell-depleted T cells, or PBMCs supplied cDNA or gDNA.

Methods used by the authors: Amplification of reference gene primers was used by the study to estimate nucleated cell counts. TCRdb's copy holds only in-frame clones and misses some; the assay was immunoSEQ multiplex PCR. V, J and clone size are taken as reported in that table, and D and trimming were inferred from the DNA itself. Of 35,000 to 50,000 clones detected, roughly 88% appear once; the ten largest clones hold approximately 1.4%. Sequenced material: peripheral blood. The chain links TRBV5-6 to TRBJ2-1; D is possibly TRBD2 (5 bases). This clonotype originated in a woman aged 40 to 50 with acute or convalescent COVID-19. The CDR3 reads CASSSLVYSYNEQFF. CDR3 DNA sequence: TGTGCCAGCAGCTCACTAGTTTACTCCTACAATGAGCAGTTCTTC.